This T cell receptor (beta chain) was identified in a study of vaccination and CD4 T cells after COVID-19. The overall study: Convalescents were six males and four females, two of them Hispanic. In the control cultures, a CEFX pool, an HIV-1 Nef pool, or no peptide was supplied. Study conclusions and caveats: A nonsignificant rise from about 20 to 38 was seen in the median number of SARS-CoV-2-reactive clonotypes.

Treatment noted: approximately 9-day PBMC culture with coronavirus spike peptide pools or control peptides (ViraFEST assay). Culture of about 1.8 million PBMCs per well took place with about 10 IU/ml IL-2 and 9.5 to 10 ug/ml peptide pools. The Oncomine TCR Beta short-read assay was applied to DNA of cultured CD4+ T cells. TCRdb ran MiXCR on the PCR reads and lists one entry per CDR3 protein. The sample shows 10,000 to 15,000 distinct CDR3 sequences, 61% of them seen only once. Trimming removed 0 bases from V and 5 bases from J, with 13 bases in between. This CDR3 comprises 16 residues. The germline V gene encodes CDR1 SGHNT and CDR2 YENEEA. Notes on this clonotype: Its antigen is not identified.

The sequenced material came from CD4+ T cells from blood, cultured in vitro. The source of this sequence is a human donor who had recovered from COVID-19. J is TRBJ2-2 and V is TRBV11-3; D not resolved. In DNA, the CDR3 is TGTGCCAGCAGCTTAGATAGAAGGCGGCCAACCGGGGAGCTGTTTTTT. This sequence encodes CASSLDRRRPTGELFF. Full variable domain (missing parts from reference TRBV11-3 and TRBJ2-2): EAGVVQSPRYKIIEKKQPVAFWCNPISGHNTLYWYLQNLGQGPELLIRYENEEAVDDSQLPKDRFSAERLKGVDSTLKIQPAELGDSAVYLCASSLDRRRPTGELFFGEGSRLTVL.